The entry that follows covers one T cell receptor beta chain sequence. What it binds is not known. This record belongs to a study of T cell responses to AZD1222 COVID-19 vaccine. The V end was cut by 5 bases, the J end by 4 bases, with 12 bases between. This CDR3 has 14 residues. CDR1 is SGHTA, CDR2 FQGTGA, per germline. Libraries were prepared by immunoSEQ multiplex PCR; TCRdb keeps only in-frame clonotypes and omits some of them. The sample consists of 150,000 to 200,000 clones, 85% to 90% of them appearing once. Study observations and caveats: Seropositive AZD1222 recipients at baseline numbered only five or six. Close to half of spike-specific TCRs reportedly recognize unmutated variant regions.

This chain connects TRBV7-3 to TRBJ2-1; TRBD1 might be the D (6 bases). The sequence derives from an adult who received the MenACWY meningococcal vaccine as a control. The input for sequencing was peripheral blood, taken 28 days after the second dose of the MenACWY control vaccine. The CDR3 loop reads CASSRGQLYNEQFF. Here the CDR3 DNA reads TGTGCCAGCAGCCGAGGACAGTTATACAATGAGCAGTTCTTC. Supplemented by reference TRBV7-3 and TRBJ2-1, the full variable domain reads GAGVSQTPSNKVTEKGKYVELRCDPISGHTALYWYRQSLGQGPEFLIYFQGTGAADDSGLPNDRFFAVRPEGSVSTLKIQRTERGDSAVYLCASSRGQLYNEQFFGPGTRLTVL.